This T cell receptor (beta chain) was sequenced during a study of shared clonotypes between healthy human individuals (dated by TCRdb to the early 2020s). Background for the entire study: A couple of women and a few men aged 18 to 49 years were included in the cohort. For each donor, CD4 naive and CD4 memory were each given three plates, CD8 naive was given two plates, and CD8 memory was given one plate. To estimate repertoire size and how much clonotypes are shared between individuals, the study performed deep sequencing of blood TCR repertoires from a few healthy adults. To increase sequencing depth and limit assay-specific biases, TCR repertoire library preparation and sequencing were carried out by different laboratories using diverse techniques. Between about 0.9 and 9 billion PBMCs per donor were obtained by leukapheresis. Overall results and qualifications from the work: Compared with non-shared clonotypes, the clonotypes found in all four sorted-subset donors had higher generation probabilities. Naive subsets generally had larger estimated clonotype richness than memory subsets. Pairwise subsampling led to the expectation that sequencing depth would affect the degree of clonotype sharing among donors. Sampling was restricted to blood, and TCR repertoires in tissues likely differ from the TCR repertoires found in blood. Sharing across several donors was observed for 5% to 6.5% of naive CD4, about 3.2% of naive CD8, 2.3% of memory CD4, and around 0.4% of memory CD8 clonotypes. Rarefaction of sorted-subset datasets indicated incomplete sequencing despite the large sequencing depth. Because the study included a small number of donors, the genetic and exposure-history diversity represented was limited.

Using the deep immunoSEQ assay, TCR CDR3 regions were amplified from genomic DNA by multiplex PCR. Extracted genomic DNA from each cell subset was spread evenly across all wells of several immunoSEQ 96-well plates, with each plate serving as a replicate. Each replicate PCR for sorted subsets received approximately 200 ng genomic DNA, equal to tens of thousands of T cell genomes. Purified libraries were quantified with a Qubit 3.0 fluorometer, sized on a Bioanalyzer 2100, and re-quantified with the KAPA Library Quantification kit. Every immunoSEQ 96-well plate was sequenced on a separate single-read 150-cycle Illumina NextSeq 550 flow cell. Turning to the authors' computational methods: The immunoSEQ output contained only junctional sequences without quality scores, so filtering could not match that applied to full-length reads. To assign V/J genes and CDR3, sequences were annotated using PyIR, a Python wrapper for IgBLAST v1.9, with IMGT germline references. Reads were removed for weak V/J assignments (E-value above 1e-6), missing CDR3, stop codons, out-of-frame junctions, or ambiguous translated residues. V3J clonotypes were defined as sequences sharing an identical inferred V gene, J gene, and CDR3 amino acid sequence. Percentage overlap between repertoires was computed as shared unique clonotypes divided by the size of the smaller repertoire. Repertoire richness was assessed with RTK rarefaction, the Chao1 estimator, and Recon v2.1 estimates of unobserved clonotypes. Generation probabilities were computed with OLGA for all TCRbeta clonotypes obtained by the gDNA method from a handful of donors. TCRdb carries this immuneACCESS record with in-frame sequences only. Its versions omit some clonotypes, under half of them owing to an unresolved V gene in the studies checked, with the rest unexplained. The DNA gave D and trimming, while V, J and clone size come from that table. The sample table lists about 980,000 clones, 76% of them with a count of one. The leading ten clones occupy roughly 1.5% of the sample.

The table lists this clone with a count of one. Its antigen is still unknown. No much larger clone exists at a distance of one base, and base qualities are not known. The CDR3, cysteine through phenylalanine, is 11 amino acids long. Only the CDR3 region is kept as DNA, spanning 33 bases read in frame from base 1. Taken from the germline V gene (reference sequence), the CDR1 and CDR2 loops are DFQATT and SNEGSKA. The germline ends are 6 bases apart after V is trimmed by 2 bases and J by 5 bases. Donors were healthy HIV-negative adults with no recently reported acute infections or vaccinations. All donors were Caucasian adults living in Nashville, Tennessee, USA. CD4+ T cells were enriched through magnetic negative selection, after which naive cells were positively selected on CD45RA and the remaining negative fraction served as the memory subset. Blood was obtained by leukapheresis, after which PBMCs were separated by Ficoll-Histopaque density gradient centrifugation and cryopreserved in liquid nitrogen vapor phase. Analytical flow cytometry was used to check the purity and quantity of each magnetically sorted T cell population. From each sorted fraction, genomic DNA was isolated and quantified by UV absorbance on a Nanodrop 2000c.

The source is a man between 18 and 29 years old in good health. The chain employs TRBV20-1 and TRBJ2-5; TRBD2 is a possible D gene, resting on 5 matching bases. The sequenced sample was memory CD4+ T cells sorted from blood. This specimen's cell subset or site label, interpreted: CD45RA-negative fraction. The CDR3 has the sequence CSARSSETQYF. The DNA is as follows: TGCAGTGCTAGATCTAGCGAGACCCAGTACTTC.